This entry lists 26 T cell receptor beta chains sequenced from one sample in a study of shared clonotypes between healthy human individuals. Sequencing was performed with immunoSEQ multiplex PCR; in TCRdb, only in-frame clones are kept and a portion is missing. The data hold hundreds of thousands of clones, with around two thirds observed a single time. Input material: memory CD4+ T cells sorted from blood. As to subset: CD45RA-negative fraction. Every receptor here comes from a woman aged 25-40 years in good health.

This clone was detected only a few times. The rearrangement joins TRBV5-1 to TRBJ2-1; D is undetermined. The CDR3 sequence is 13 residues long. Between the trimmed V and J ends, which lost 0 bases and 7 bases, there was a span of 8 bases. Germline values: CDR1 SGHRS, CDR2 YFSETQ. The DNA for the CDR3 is TGCGCCAGCAGCTTGGGAGTCATGAATGAGCAGTTCTTC. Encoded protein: CASSLGVMNEQFF.

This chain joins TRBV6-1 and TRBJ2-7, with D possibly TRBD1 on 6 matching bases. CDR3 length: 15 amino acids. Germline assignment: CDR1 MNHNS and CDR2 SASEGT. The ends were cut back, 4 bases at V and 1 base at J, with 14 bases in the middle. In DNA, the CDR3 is TGTGCCAGCAGTGCCCGGCAGACAGGATCCTACGAGCAGTACTTC. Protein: CASSARQTGSYEQYF.

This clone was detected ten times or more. The CDR3 coding sequence is TGTGCCAGCAGTGATTTTCGGGGCGGCCCGGGGGAGCAGTACTTC. It yields the protein CASSDFRGGPGEQYF. This rearrangement joins TRBV6-1 to TRBJ2-7; D tentatively fits TRBD1 or TRBD2 (5 bases each). The CDR3 consists of 15 residues. Between the trimmed V and J ends, which lost 3 bases and 7 bases, there was a span of 19 bases. The germline CDR1 and CDR2 sequences are MNHNS and SASEGT.

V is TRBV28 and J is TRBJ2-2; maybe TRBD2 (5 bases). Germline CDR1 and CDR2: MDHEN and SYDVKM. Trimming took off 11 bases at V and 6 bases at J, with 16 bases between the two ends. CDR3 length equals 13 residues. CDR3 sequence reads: CAGLNNPSGELFF. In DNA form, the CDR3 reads TGTGCCGGACTCAATAACCCGTCCGGGGAGCTGTTTTTT.

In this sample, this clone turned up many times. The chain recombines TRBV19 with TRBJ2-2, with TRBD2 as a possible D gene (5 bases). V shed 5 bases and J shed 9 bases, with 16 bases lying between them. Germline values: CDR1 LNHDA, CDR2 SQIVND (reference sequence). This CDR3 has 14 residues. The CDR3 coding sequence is TGTGCCAGTAGTTTCTCCCGGGAAAGCAGGGAGCTGTTTTTT. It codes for CASSFSRESRELFF.

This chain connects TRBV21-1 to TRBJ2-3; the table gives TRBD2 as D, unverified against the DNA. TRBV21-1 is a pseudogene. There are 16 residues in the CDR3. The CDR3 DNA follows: TGTGCCAGCCGGAACACCAGCGGGGACCGCACAGATACGCAGTATTTT. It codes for CASRNTSGDRTDTQYF.

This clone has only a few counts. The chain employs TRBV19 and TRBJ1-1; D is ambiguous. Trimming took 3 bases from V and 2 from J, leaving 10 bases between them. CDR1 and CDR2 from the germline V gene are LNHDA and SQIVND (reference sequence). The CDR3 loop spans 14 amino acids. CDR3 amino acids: CASSIPGVNTEAFF. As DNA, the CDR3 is TGTGCCAGTAGTATCCCAGGCGTCAACACTGAAGCTTTCTTT. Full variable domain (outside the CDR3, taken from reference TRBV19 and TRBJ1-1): DGGITQSPKYLFRKEGQNVTLSCEQNLNHDAMYWYRQDPGQGLRLIYYSQIVNDFQKGDIAEGYSVSREKKESFPLTVTSAQKNPTAFYLCASSIPGVNTEAFFGQGTRLTVV.

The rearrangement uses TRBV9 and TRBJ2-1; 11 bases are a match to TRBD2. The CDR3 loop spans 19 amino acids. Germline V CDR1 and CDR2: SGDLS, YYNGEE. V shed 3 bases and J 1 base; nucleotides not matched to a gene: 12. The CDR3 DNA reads TGTGCCAGCAGCGCTTCATACGGACTAGCGGGTTCATCCTACAATGAGCAGTTCTTC. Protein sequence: CASSASYGLAGSSYNEQFF.

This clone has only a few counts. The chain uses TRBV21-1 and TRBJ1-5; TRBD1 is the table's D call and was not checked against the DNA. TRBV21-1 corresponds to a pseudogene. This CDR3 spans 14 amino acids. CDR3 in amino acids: CASRFGTLNQPQHF. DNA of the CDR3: TGTGCCAGCAGATTCGGGACACTGAATCAGCCCCAGCATTTT.

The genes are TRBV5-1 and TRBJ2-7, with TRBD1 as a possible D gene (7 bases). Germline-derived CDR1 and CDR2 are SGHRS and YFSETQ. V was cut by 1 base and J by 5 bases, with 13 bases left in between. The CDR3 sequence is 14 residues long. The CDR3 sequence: CASSLLQGRNEQYF. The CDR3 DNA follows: TGCGCCAGCAGCTTGTTACAGGGGAGGAACGAGCAGTACTTC.

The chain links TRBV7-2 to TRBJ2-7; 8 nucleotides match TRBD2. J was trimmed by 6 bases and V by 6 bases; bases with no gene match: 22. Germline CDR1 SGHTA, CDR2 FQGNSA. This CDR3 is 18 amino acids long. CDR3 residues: CASSSHSGRWGLSGEQYF. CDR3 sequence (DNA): TGTGCCAGCAGTTCACACAGCGGGAGATGGGGCCTTAGCGGCGAGCAGTACTTC.

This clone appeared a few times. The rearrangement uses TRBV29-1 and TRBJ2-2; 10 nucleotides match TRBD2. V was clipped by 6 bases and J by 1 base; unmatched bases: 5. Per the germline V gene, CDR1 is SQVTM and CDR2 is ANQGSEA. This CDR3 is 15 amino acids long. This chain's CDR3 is CSVVTSGMNTGELFF. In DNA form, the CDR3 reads TGCAGCGTAGTTACTAGCGGGATGAACACCGGGGAGCTGTTTTTT.

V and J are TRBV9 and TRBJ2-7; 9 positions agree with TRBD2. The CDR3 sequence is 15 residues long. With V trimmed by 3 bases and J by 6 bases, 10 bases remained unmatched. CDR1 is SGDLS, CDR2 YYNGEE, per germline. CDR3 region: CASSGAPGTSSEQYF. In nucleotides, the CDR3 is TGTGCCAGCAGCGGCGCCCCCGGGACTAGCTCCGAGCAGTACTTC.

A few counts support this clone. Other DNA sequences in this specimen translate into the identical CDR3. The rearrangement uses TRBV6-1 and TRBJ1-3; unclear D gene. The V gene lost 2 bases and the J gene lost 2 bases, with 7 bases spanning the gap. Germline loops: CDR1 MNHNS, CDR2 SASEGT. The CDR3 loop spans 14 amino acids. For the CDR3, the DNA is TGTGCCAGCAGTGAACAAGCAGCTGGAAACACCATATATTTT. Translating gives CASSEQAAGNTIYF.

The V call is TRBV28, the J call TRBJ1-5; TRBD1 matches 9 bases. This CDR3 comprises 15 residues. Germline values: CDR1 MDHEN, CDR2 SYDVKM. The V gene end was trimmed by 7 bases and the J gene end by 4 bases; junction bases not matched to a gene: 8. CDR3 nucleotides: TGTGCCAGCACCTCGAGACAGGGGGGGAATCAGCCCCAGCATTTT. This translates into CASTSRQGGNQPQHF.

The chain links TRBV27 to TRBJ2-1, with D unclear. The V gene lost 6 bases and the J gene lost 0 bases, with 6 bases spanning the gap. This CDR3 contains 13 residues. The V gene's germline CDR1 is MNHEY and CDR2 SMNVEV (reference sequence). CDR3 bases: TGTGCCAGCAGCCGGAGCTCCTACAATGAGCAGTTCTTC. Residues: CASSRSSYNEQFF.

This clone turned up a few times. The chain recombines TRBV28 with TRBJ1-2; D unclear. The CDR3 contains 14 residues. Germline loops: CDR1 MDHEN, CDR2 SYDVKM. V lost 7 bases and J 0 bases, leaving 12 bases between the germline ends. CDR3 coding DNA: TGTGCCAGCAAACAGACATCAACTAACTATGGCTACACCTTC. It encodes CASKQTSTNYGYTF.

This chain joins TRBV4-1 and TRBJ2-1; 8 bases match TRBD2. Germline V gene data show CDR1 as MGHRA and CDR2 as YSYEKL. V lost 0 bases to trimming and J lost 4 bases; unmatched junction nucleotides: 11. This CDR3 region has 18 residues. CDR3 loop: CASSQDRAAGDRYNEQFF. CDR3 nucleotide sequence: TGCGCCAGCAGCCAAGATAGGGCAGCGGGAGACAGGTACAATGAGCAGTTCTTC.

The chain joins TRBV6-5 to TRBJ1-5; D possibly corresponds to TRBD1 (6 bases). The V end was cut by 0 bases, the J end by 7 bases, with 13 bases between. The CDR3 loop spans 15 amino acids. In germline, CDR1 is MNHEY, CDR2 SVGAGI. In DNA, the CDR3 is TGTGCCAGCAGTTACTCGACAGGAGTTCAACAGCCCCAGCATTTT. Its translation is CASSYSTGVQQPQHF.

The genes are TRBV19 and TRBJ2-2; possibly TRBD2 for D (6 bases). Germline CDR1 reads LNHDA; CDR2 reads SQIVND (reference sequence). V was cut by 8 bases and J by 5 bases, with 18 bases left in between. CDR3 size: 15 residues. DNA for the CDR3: TGTGCCAGTGAAAACCGGGACTTTTCTACCGGGGAGCTGTTTTTT. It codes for CASENRDFSTGELFF.

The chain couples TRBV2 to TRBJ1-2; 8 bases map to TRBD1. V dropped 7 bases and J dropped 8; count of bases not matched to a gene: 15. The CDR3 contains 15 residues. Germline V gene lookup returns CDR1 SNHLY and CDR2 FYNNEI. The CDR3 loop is CASTTLTGAPTGYTF. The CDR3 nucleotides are TGTGCCAGCACCACTTTGACAGGGGCCCCAACGGGCTACACCTTC.

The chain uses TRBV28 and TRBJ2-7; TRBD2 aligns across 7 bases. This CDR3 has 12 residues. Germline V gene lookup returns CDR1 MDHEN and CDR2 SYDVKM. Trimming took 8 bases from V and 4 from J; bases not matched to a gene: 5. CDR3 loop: CASGPSGYEQYF. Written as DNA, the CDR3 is TGTGCCAGCGGTCCTAGCGGATACGAGCAGTACTTC. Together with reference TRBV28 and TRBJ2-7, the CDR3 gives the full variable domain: DVKVTQSSRYLVKRTGEKVFLECVQDMDHENMFWYRQDPGLGLRLIYFSYDVKMKEKGDIPEGYSVSREKKERFSLILESASTNQTSMYLCASGPSGYEQYFGPGTRLTVT.

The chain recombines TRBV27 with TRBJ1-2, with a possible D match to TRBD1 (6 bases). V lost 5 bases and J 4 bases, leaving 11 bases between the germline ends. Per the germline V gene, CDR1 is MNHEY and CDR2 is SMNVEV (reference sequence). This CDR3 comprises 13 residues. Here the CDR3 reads CASSRTGSYGYTF. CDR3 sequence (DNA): TGTGCCAGCAGTAGAACAGGGAGCTATGGCTACACCTTC.

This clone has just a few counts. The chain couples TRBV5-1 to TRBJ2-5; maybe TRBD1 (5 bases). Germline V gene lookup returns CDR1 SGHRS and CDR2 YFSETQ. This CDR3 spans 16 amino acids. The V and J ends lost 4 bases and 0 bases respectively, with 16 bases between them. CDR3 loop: CASSTTDTRNQETQYF. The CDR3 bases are TGCGCCAGCAGCACAACGGACACGCGTAACCAAGAGACCCAGTACTTC.

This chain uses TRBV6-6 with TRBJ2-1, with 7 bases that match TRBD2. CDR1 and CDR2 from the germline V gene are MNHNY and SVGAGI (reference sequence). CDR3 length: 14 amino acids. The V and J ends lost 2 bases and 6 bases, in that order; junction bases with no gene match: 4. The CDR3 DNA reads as TGTGCCAGCAGTTACGGTGGGAGGGGCAATGAGCAGTTCTTC. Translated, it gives CASSYGGRGNEQFF.

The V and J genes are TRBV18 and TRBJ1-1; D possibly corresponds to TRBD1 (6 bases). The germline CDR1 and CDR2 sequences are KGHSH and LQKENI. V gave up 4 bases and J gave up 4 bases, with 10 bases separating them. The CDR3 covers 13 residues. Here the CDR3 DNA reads TGTGCCAGCTCACAACAGGGAGGCACTGAAGCTTTCTTT. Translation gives CASSQQGGTEAFF.